This passage covers 8 T cell receptor beta chains from one sample sequenced in a study of Ad26.COV2.S vaccination and SARS-CoV-2 variants (dated by TCRdb to the early 2020s). The sample's treatment or condition label, decoded: 19 received Ad26.COV2.S at low or high dose, single or two shots; several received placebo; per-sample allocation not given. Repertoires of vaccine and placebo recipients were sequenced from samples collected on day 63 after the first injection. Library preparation employed the immunoSEQ multiplex PCR assay. TCRdb took this table from immuneACCESS and kept in-frame rearrangements with V and J called. Such tables lack part of the clones; where checked against another copy, unresolved V genes explain under half of the gap, and the rest is unexplained. A total of around 500,000 clones appear in this sample, roughly nine tenths of them only once. Roughly 1.7% of the sample comes from the top ten.

Sequencing was performed on peripheral blood, taken in a trial of Ad26.COV2.S vaccine versus placebo. The receptors derive from a person aged 18-65 years who received the Ad26.COV2.S COVID-19 vaccine or a placebo.

This clone appeared a few times. This sample includes further DNA sequences coding for the same CDR3. This chain links TRBV4-2 with TRBJ1-5; D is unclear. The CDR3 spans 12 residues. Trimming left V 1 base short and J 5 bases short, with 3 bases between. Germline-derived CDR1 and CDR2 are LGHNA and YNFKEQ. The CDR3 sequence: CASSQGDQPQHF. CDR3 nucleotide sequence: TGTGCCAGCAGCCAAGGGGATCAGCCCCAGCATTTT.

This chain links TRBV25-1 with TRBJ2-5; 11 nucleotides line up with TRBD1. Trimming took 1 base from V and 3 from J; bases not matched to a gene: 7. The CDR3 is made up of 17 amino acids. Germline V gives CDR1 MGHDK, CDR2 SYGVNS. DNA of the CDR3: TGTGCCAGCAGTGAATTAGGTGGGACAGGGGGAAAAGAGACCCAGTACTTC. This gives the protein CASSELGGTGGKETQYF.

The chain combines TRBV10-1 with TRBJ2-1, with 7 bases matching TRBD2. V trimming: 5 bases; J trimming: 11 bases; junction bases outside the gene matches: 12. Germline CDR1 reads WNHNN; CDR2 reads SYGVQD (reference sequence). The CDR3 sequence is 14 residues long. This chain's CDR3 is CASSLGTTTMKQFF. As DNA, the CDR3 is TGCGCCAGCAGTTTAGGGACTACTACAATGAAGCAGTTCTTC.

The chain has TRBV9 and TRBJ1-3; D not certain. This CDR3 has 14 amino acids. V lost 4 bases and J lost 0, with 8 bases in between. In germline, CDR1 is SGDLS, CDR2 YYNGEE. This chain's CDR3 is CASSPLSSGNTIYF. In nucleotides, the CDR3 is TGTGCCAGCAGCCCTTTATCCTCTGGAAACACCATATATTTT.

The CDR3 protein is CAWNPGGSSYEQYF. CDR3 DNA sequence: TGTGCCTGGAATCCAGGGGGCTCTTCCTACGAGCAGTACTTC. The rearrangement joins TRBV30 to TRBJ2-7, with TRBD1 matching over 8 bases. Per germline, CDR1 GTSNPN and CDR2 SVGIG (reference sequence). The ends lost 4 bases at V and 1 base at J; junction bases unmatched: 6. The length of the CDR3 is 14 residues.

V and J are TRBV7-9 and TRBJ2-7, with no clear D. This CDR3 is 13 amino acids long. The ends were cut back, 5 bases at V and 4 bases at J, with 12 bases in the middle. Per germline, CDR1 SEHNR and CDR2 FQNEAQ (reference sequence). CDR3 nucleotide sequence: TGTGCCAGCAGCCGGGTCGGAGTTTACGAGCAGTACTTC. It translates to CASSRVGVYEQYF.

The gene calls are TRBV28 and TRBJ1-4; D unresolved. V lost 5 bases, J lost 5 bases, and 9 bases lay in between. The CDR3 has 13 residues. The V gene's germline CDR1 is MDHEN and CDR2 SYDVKM. The CDR3 reads CASSPSRNEKLFF. The CDR3 DNA sequence: TGTGCCAGCAGTCCCTCCCGAAATGAAAAACTGTTTTTT.

This rearrangement joins TRBV2 to TRBJ1-1; 9 nucleotides match TRBD1. The germline V gene encodes CDR1 SNHLY and CDR2 FYNNEI. V lost 6 bases and J lost 4; bases outside the gene matches: 12. The length of the CDR3 is 16 residues. CDR3 nucleotides: TGTGCCAGCAGAGAATACCCGGGACAGGGAGTCACTGAAGCTTTCTTT. Translation: CASREYPGQGVTEAFF.